The rows below give T cell receptor beta chains drawn from one sample of a study of cytomegalovirus exposure and HLA in healthy donors. The protocol was immunoSEQ multiplex PCR, while the TCRdb copy is restricted to in-frame clones and leaves out a portion. In total, the table holds about 150,000 clones. Sequencing was carried out using PBMCs. All receptors derive from a man aged 25 to 40 in good health and CMV-seronegative. Each CDR3 is given with its conserved first and last residue. A D gene is named only where the DNA matches it firmly.

CDR3 protein,CDR3 DNA,V gene,D gene,J gene
CASSSLLAGGPDEQYF,TGTGCCAGCAGTTCCCTACTAGCGGGAGGGCCCGACGAGCAGTACTTC,TRBV27,TRBD2,TRBJ2-7
CASSWGQGSQPQHF,TGTGCCAGCAGTTGGGGACAGGGTAGTCAGCCCCAGCATTTT,TRBV6-6,TRBD1,TRBJ1-5
CASSPRLAGNNEQFF,TGTGCCAGCAGCCCGAGACTAGCGGGGAACAATGAGCAGTTCTTC,TRBV7-3,TRBD2,TRBJ2-1
CAISEPRVETQYF,TGTGCCATCAGTGAGCCGAGAGTAGAGACCCAGTACTTC,TRBV10-3,.,TRBJ2-5
CSGRGQETQYF,TGCAGCGGCAGGGGGCAAGAGACCCAGTACTTC,TRBV29-1,TRBD1,TRBJ2-5
CASSQRGVASSYNEQFF,TGCGCCAGCAGCCAAAGAGGAGTGGCGAGCTCCTACAATGAGCAGTTCTTC,TRBV4-1,.,TRBJ2-1
CASSLLGGPEAFF,TGTGCCAGCAGTTTACTAGGGGGCCCTGAAGCTTTCTTT,TRBV28,TRBD1,TRBJ1-1
CASSDDPGGYTF,TGTGCCAGCAGTGATGATCCAGGCGGCTACACCTTC,TRBV2,.,TRBJ1-2
CASSPRLEKLFF,TGTGCCAGCAGCCCCCGACTTGAAAAACTGTTTTTT,TRBV6-6,.,TRBJ1-4
CASSATGFPNYGYTF,TGTGCCAGCAGTGCAACAGGGTTCCCCAACTATGGCTACACCTTC,TRBV9,.,TRBJ1-2
CASSQAGGSQHF,TGTGCCAGCAGCCAAGCGGGAGGTTCCCAGCATTTT,TRBV14,.,TRBJ1-5
CASSYSAGDTQYF,TGTGCCAGCAGTTACTCCGCCGGGGATACGCAGTATTTT,TRBV6-5,.,TRBJ2-3
CASGRFTGSGNTIYF,TGTGCTAGTGGCCGATTCACCGGCTCTGGAAACACCATATATTTT,TRBV12-5,.,TRBJ1-3
CASSQDSEEKLFF,TGTGCCAGCAGCCAGGACAGCGAGGAAAAACTGTTTTTT,TRBV2,.,TRBJ1-4
CASSQGVGLSGANVLTF,TGTGCCAGCAGCCAAGGGGTGGGACTCTCTGGGGCCAACGTCCTGACTTTC,TRBV14,.,TRBJ2-6
CASTLRTGSTEAFF,TGTGCCAGCACCCTCCGGACAGGCTCCACTGAAGCTTTCTTT,TRBV5-6,TRBD1,TRBJ1-1
CASSDLGQGLFYEQYF,TGTGCCAGCAGTGACTTGGGACAGGGTCTATTCTACGAGCAGTACTTC,TRBV6-4,TRBD1,TRBJ2-7
CASSQPPGLAGDNEQFF,TGTGCCAGCAGCCAGCCCCCGGGACTAGCGGGAGATAATGAGCAGTTCTTC,TRBV7-9,TRBD2,TRBJ2-1
CASSGQSNQPQHF,TGTGCCAGTAGTGGGCAGAGCAATCAGCCCCAGCATTTT,TRBV19,.,TRBJ1-5
CASSDDRAWSPLHF,TGTGCCAGCAGTGACGACAGGGCTTGGTCACCCCTCCACTTT,TRBV25-1,TRBD1,TRBJ1-6
CASSVSANSYEQYF,TGCGCCAGCAGCGTCTCAGCGAATTCCTACGAGCAGTACTTC,TRBV5-1,.,TRBJ2-7
CASSESLAGGDVPKQFF,TGCGCCAGCAGTGAGTCATTAGCGGGAGGGGACGTCCCCAAGCAGTTCTTC,TRBV10-2,TRBD2,TRBJ2-1
CASKGTREVYNEQFF,TGTGCCAGCAAGGGTACGCGGGAAGTCTACAATGAGCAGTTCTTC,TRBV6-5,.,TRBJ2-1
CASSENSYEQYF,TGTGCCAGCAGCGAGAACTCCTACGAGCAGTACTTC,TRBV7-6,.,TRBJ2-7
CASSPTTGDGYTF,TGTGCCAGCAGTCCCACGACAGGGGACGGCTACACCTTC,TRBV27,TRBD1,TRBJ1-2
CASSLSAGGQPQHF,TGCGCCAGCAGCTTGAGCGCGGGGGGACAGCCCCAGCATTTT,TRBV5-1,.,TRBJ1-5
CASSSPGLAASSYNEQFF,TGTGCCAGCAGCTCTCCGGGACTAGCAGCCAGCTCCTACAATGAGCAGTTCTTC,TRBV7-8,TRBD2,TRBJ2-1
CASSPRQQETQYF,TGTGCCAGCTCACCGAGGCAGCAAGAGACCCAGTACTTC,TRBV18,.,TRBJ2-5
CASSLMSGARSETQYF,TGTGCCAGCAGCCTGATGAGCGGCGCCCGCTCGGAGACCCAGTACTTC,TRBV5-6,.,TRBJ2-5
CASSLGTGGAQYF,TGTGCCAGCAGCTTAGGGACAGGGGGCGCGCAGTATTTT,TRBV7-2,TRBD1,TRBJ2-3
CASSESTVGETQYF,TGCGCCAGCAGTGAGTCGACCGTGGGCGAGACCCAGTACTTC,TRBV10-1,.,TRBJ2-5
CASSLVSGGSFSYGYTF,TGTGCCAGCAGCTTAGTCTCAGGGGGCTCCTTTAGCTATGGCTACACCTTC,TRBV11-2,TRBD1,TRBJ1-2
CASSPTTGPGLAPYEQYF,TGTGCCAGCAGCCCGACGACAGGACCGGGACTAGCTCCCTACGAGCAGTACTTC,TRBV5-6,TRBD2,TRBJ2-7
CAISQGGDEQFF,TGTGCCATCAGCCAAGGGGGGGATGAGCAGTTCTTC,TRBV10-3,.,TRBJ2-1
CASSLGLAVPSTDTQYF,TGCGCCAGCAGCTTGGGACTAGCGGTCCCTAGCACAGATACGCAGTATTTT,TRBV5-1,TRBD2,TRBJ2-3
CAISEGTSGSYEQYF,TGTGCCATCAGTGAGGGGACTAGCGGATCCTACGAGCAGTACTTC,TRBV10-3,TRBD2,TRBJ2-7
CASMEGNKNIQYF,TGTGCCAGCATGGAGGGAAACAAAAACATTCAGTACTTC,TRBV2,.,TRBJ2-4
CSGGTSGGEQFF,TGCAGCGGGGGGACTAGCGGGGGTGAGCAGTTCTTC,TRBV29-1,TRBD2,TRBJ2-1
CASSSDRGQETQYF,TGTGCCAGCAGCTCGGACAGGGGCCAAGAGACCCAGTACTTC,TRBV7-9,TRBD1,TRBJ2-5
CASSPDSLYEQYF,TGTGCCAGCTCACCAGACAGCCTCTACGAGCAGTACTTC,TRBV18,.,TRBJ2-7
CASSLAGAGIKTQYF,TGTGCCAGCAGCTTAGCGGGGGCTGGGATAAAGACCCAGTACTTC,TRBV7-9,.,TRBJ2-5
CASSYRGSPLHF,TGTGCCAGCAGTTACAGGGGGTCACCCCTCCACTTT,TRBV6-5,.,TRBJ1-6
CASSSTSGMIAGELFF,TGTGCCAGCAGCTCGACGAGCGGGATGATCGCCGGGGAGCTGTTTTTT,TRBV11-3,TRBD2,TRBJ2-2
CASSLQGWPEAFF,TGTGCCAGCAGTCTGCAGGGTTGGCCTGAAGCTTTCTTT,TRBV6-1,.,TRBJ1-1
CASSTQQGGTEAFF,TGTGCCAGCAGTACACAACAGGGCGGGACTGAAGCTTTCTTT,TRBV6-1,.,TRBJ1-1
CASSLEVAANTGELFF,TGCGCCAGCAGCTTGGAAGTAGCGGCGAACACCGGGGAGCTGTTTTTT,TRBV5-1,.,TRBJ2-2
CAWNPGTSGQETQYF,TGTGCCTGGAACCCAGGGACTAGCGGGCAAGAGACCCAGTACTTC,TRBV30,TRBD2,TRBJ2-5
CASSWSGNYEQYF,TGTGCCAGCAGCTGGTCGGGGAACTACGAGCAGTACTTC,TRBV11-2,.,TRBJ2-7
CASSRDRNYEQYF,TGCGCCAGCAGTCGGGACAGAAACTACGAGCAGTACTTC,TRBV4-3,TRBD1,TRBJ2-7
CASSQGAGDTQYF,TGTGCCAGCTCACAGGGGGCCGGAGATACGCAGTATTTT,TRBV18,TRBD1,TRBJ2-3